These T cell receptor beta chains were read from a single sample in a study of cytomegalovirus exposure and HLA in healthy donors. TCRdb's table, derived via immunoSEQ multiplex PCR, lists solely in-frame clones and lacks some. The data show 140,000 to 150,000 clones, just under 85% seen once. The sample consisted of PBMCs. The receptors here all came from a woman aged 60-75 years in good health and CMV-seropositive. CDR3s include the opening cysteine and the closing phenylalanine or tryptophan. A D gene is named only where the DNA matches it firmly. Where a row states a size, it is once, few, many or the class of an expanded clone; other rows omit it.

>NA|TRBJ2-7|TRBV5-6|once
TGTGCCAGCACCTCCGGTACCCAACCCTCCTACGAGCAGTACTTC
CASTSGTQPSYEQYF
>NA|TRBJ2-7|TRBV5-1|NA
TGCGCCAGCAGCTTGCAGGGGTCCTACGAGCAGTACTTC
CASSLQGSYEQYF
>TRBD2|TRBJ2-1|TRBV5-1|NA
TGCGCCAGCAGCCTCCGGACTAGCGGGACTTACAATGAGCAGTTCTTC
CASSLRTSGTYNEQFF
>TRBD2|TRBJ2-1|TRBV7-9|NA
TGTGCCAGCGCATCCGGGACTAGCGGGAGTCGGGTGGACAATGAGCAGTTCTTC
CASASGTSGSRVDNEQFF
>NA|TRBJ2-1|TRBV29-1|NA
TGCAGCGTTGAGGGGACGGCGGGAAGCCGGGGTAATGAGCAGTTCTTC
CSVEGTAGSRGNEQFF
>NA|TRBJ2-5|TRBV6-6|few
TGTGCCAGCAGGGAGGTGGAGACCCAGTACTTC
CASREVETQYF
>TRBD2|TRBJ2-1|TRBV27|NA
TGTGCCAGCAGTCTTAGCGGGAGTGAGAGGAATGAGCAGTTCTTC
CASSLSGSERNEQFF
>NA|TRBJ1-3|TRBV19|NA
TGTGCCAGTAGTGTTACTTCTGGAAACACCATATATTTT
CASSVTSGNTIYF
>NA|TRBJ1-1|TRBV28|once
TGTGCCAGCAGTTTTCTGCAGGGGATGAACACTGAAGCTTTCTTT
CASSFLQGMNTEAFF
>NA|TRBJ1-5|TRBV28|NA
TGTGCCAGCAGCACATCTCCAGTGGGCAATCAGCCCCAGCATTTT
CASSTSPVGNQPQHF
>NA|TRBJ1-1|TRBV30|NA
TGTGCCTGTTTTTTAACTGAAGCTTTCTTT
CACFLTEAFF
>TRBD1|TRBJ1-5|TRBV10-1|NA
TGCGCCAGCAGAAACAGGGGGCACCAGCCCCAGCATTTT
CASRNRGHQPQHF
>NA|TRBJ2-3|TRBV28|NA
TGTGCCAGCAGTTCTCAGACAGATACGCAGTATTTT
CASSSQTDTQYF
>NA|TRBJ1-6|TRBV18|NA
TGTGCCAGCTCACCACTGAACACGAGGAGCTCCTATAATTCACCCCTCCACTTT
CASSPLNTRSSYNSPLHF
>TRBD1|TRBJ1-6|TRBV30|NA
TGTGCCTGGAGTAGACCGGGACAGGGGGCGAGTAATTCACCCCTCCACTTT
CAWSRPGQGASNSPLHF
>NA|TRBJ1-2|TRBV7-9|few
TGTGCCAGCAGCCGTGCACAACACGGCTACACCTTC
CASSRAQHGYTF
>NA|TRBJ2-3|TRBV28|NA
TGTGCCAGCAGCGTCAGGGTGGCAGATACGCAGTATTTT
CASSVRVADTQYF
>TRBD1|TRBJ2-7|TRBV6-4|NA
TGTGCCAGCAGTGACTCGGGACAGCTTCTGCCGTACTTC
CASSDSGQLLPYF
>NA|TRBJ2-6|TRBV19|NA
TGTGCCAGTCGGAGGGACAGTGAAAACTCTGGGGCCAACGTCCTGACTTTC
CASRRDSENSGANVLTF
>TRBD1|TRBJ2-7|TRBV6-1|NA
TGTGCCAGCAGTGCGCGGGACAGGGGGTTGGACGAGCAGTACTTC
CASSARDRGLDEQYF
>NA|TRBJ2-7|TRBV5-1|NA
TGCGCCAGCAGGCCAGGGCCCCGGTCCGAGCAGTACTTC
CASRPGPRSEQYF
>NA|TRBJ2-1|TRBV7-2|NA
TGTGCCAGCAGCTTAGGAGGTCCGGGATACAATGAGCAGTTCTTC
CASSLGGPGYNEQFF
>NA|TRBJ1-5|TRBV5-5|NA
TGTGCCAGCAGCTTGGTCGGGGGGGATAGCAATCAGCCCCAGCATTTT
CASSLVGGDSNQPQHF
>TRBD1|TRBJ1-1|TRBV6-1|NA
TGTGCCAGCAGTGAGGGACAGGGGGCGAACACTGTAGCTTTCTTT
CASSEGQGANTVAFF
>TRBD2|TRBJ2-7|TRBV6-1|NA
TGTGCCAGCAGCAAAGCGGGAGCCTACGAGCAGTACTTC
CASSKAGAYEQYF
>NA|TRBJ1-1|TRBV27|NA
TGTGCCACCGGGACACTGAACACTGAAGCTTTCTTT
CATGTLNTEAFF
>NA|TRBJ1-1|TRBV21-1|few
TGTGCCAGCAGCAAAGTGTTGAGGACTAACACTGAAGCTTTCTTT
CASSKVLRTNTEAFF
>TRBD2|TRBJ2-1|TRBV28|NA
TGTGCCAGCGGGAGCGGGAGTAACTATGAGCAGTTCTTC
CASGSGSNYEQFF